The rows below give T cell receptor beta chains drawn from one sample of a study of control samples from healthy donors and cancer patients. Only in-frame clones appear in the TCRdb table, and some are missing; sequencing was by immunoSEQ multiplex PCR. The sample includes tens of thousands of clones, 80% to 90% of them seen just once. The specimen sequenced was PBMCs. Receptor source: a woman between 55 and 75 years old with lung cancer. CDR3s leave out the opening cysteine and the closing phenylalanine or tryptophan.

v_call	j_call	cdr3_aa
TRBV24-1	TRBJ1-3	ATSDLLGLSGNTIY
TRBV20-1	TRBJ2-4	SASLGGWLAKNIQY
TRBV6-5	TRBJ2-1	ASSHGLAGVDEQF
TRBV18	TRBJ1-4	ASSPRQAATNEKLF
TRBV2	TRBJ2-7	ASSGQGGGSYEQY
TRBV28	TRBJ2-3	ASRVFGSTDTQY
TRBV30	TRBJ2-1	AWRLAPGNEQF
TRBV28	TRBJ1-1	ASRQTLNTEAF
TRBV5-6	TRBJ2-7	ASNLAGVSYEQY
TRBV7-9	TRBJ1-5	ASSLGGTLYNQPQH
TRBV19	TRBJ1-6	ASSEGRASPLH
TRBV12-3/TRBV12-4	TRBJ2-7	ASSAANYEQY
TRBV30	TRBJ1-1	AWTEGEAF
TRBV5-1	TRBJ2-1	ASSMGLAGGYNEQF
TRBV7-6	TRBJ2-1	ASSSHLSSYNEQF
TRBV11-1	TRBJ2-2	ASSLGGAGELF
TRBV12-3/TRBV12-4	TRBJ1-1	ASRGRFTEAF
TRBV5-6	TRBJ2-2	ASRGDGELF
TRBV9	TRBJ1-3	ASSDDRGSGNTIY
TRBV5-6	TRBJ1-2	ASSLLGQDNYGYT
TRBV3-1/TRBV3-2	TRBJ2-5	ASSQELAQETQY
TRBV12-3/TRBV12-4	TRBJ1-1	ASTLRRTEVAF
TRBV11-2	TRBJ2-5	ASSPQRGTGETQY
TRBV5-1	TRBJ2-3	ASSLRIPRTDTQY
TRBV10-3	TRBJ1-2	AISGGQGWDYGYT
TRBV19	TRBJ1-3	ASIKTVGGNTIY
TRBV7-3	TRBJ1-2	ASSLMVGDGYT
TRBV5-1	TRBJ2-1	ASSPPGAGGPNNEQF
TRBV6-5	TRBJ2-2	ASSYETTGTGGELF
TRBV7-8	TRBJ1-2	ASTRTGAFSGYT
TRBV11-2	TRBJ2-5	ASRRVAGGPSETQY
TRBV7-3	TRBJ1-2	ASSLNPGGAGGYT
TRBV11-2	TRBJ2-1	ASSFDRGNEQF
TRBV5-1	TRBJ1-1	ASSLVLGDTEAF
TRBV5-6	TRBJ1-6	ASSLAGTEDSPLH
TRBV7-9	TRBJ1-2	ASSETVYYGYT
TRBV6-4	TRBJ2-7	ASREGQGPTSAGAY
TRBV5-4	TRBJ2-1	ASSSGLLLNEQF
TRBV7-9	TRBJ1-3	ASSPRGGVGNTIY
TRBV7-2	TRBJ2-7	ASSPVSGAYEQY
TRBV7-8	TRBJ2-1	ASSSNPDSSSYNEQF
TRBV11-3	TRBJ1-1	ASSLDTMNTEAF
TRBV7-6	TRBJ2-1	ASSLARGSSYNEQF
TRBV5-4	TRBJ1-2	ASSPDSYGYT
TRBV29-1	TRBJ2-2	SVDISGAGELF
TRBV5-1	TRBJ1-1	ASSGQGAYTEAF
TRBV4-1	TRBJ2-1	ASSPGLAGVYNEQF
TRBV7-9	TRBJ1-2	ASSLTANYGYT
TRBV29-1	TRBJ2-3	SVDPGSTDTQY
TRBV2	TRBJ1-5	ASSPTGGDRYGQPQH
TRBV5-1	TRBJ2-7	ASSFFPGNSYEQY
TRBV11-2	TRBJ1-6	ASSLDRGNSPLH
TRBV6-5	TRBJ1-1	ASTTGHMNTEAF
TRBV3-1/TRBV3-2	TRBJ1-2	ASSQATGAYYGYT
TRBV7-9	TRBJ2-1	ASSLVAGAQNEQF